This T cell receptor (beta chain) is drawn from a study of blood T cell dynamics during melanoma immunotherapy. With 0 bases removed from V and 4 bases from J, the gap between germline ends came to 8 bases. This CDR3 contains 14 residues. Per the germline V gene, CDR1 is SGDLS and CDR2 is YYNGEE. Time point indicated: pre-treatment baseline. No patient had earlier systemic cancer treatment, concurrent immunosuppressants, or another active cancer. Assay: immunoSEQ multiplex PCR; the TCRdb copy retains only in-frame clones and omits some. The data contain under 15,000 clones, 85% to 90% of them seen just once; the ten biggest clones take up 4.4%.

The clonotype originates from a human donor with melanoma. The sample here was blood, taken from a patient treated with checkpoint blockade. The chain employs TRBV9 and TRBJ2-1; D remains unclear. CDR3 in amino acids: CASSVGSTYNEQFF. The CDR3 DNA sequence: TGTGCCAGCAGCGTAGGTTCAACTTACAATGAGCAGTTCTTC.